This T cell receptor (beta chain) was documented in a study of HIV-infected patients and healthy controls. Findings of the study overall: Only sixteen HIV-infected individuals were processed, a major limit on how widely findings apply. HIV+ repertoires were severely depleted of MAIT alpha-chain CDR3s, unlike healthy controls. Diversity differences between study cohorts were not due to their slight age and sex differences. Mean usage of eight alpha and eight beta V genes differed significantly in HIV-infected patients versus controls.

J lost 0 bases, V lost 4 bases, and 9 bases had no gene match. The CDR3 consists of 18 residues. The germline V gene has CDR1 KGHDR and CDR2 SFDVKD. Follow-up blood was drawn about 14 weeks, roughly three months, after antiretroviral therapy began. The repertoire came from unfractionated whole blood and reflected all unsorted peripheral T cells. cDNA was made from approximately 500 ng RNA using alpha and beta constant primers. Separate chain-specific third strand synthesis with multiplexing indices produced the alpha and beta libraries. TCRdb independently ran MiXCR on the 5' RACE reads; one entry per CDR3 protein. The table shows some 14,000 distinct CDR3 sequences, with less than 15% occurring only once. This clonotype was seen a few times. Its antigen is currently unknown.

This receptor was taken from an adult with HIV infection. The donor label of this sample is uncertain. The chain employs TRBV24-1 and TRBJ2-3, with TRBD2 identical over 10 bases. The sequencing here drew on blood, taken during antiretroviral therapy. CDR3 nucleotides: TGTGCCACCAGTGACCCTCGACTAGCGGGTGACAGCACAGATACGCAGTATTTT. Translated, it gives CATSDPRLAGDSTDTQYF.